This TCR beta chain came from a study of cytomegalovirus exposure and HLA in healthy donors. Study overall: The same platform as the approximately 670 first-cohort repertoires was used for the 120 validation repertoires, a later analysis reported.

The sample holds one count of this clone. Antigen specificity is unknown. Overall study findings and caveats: Across donors, most TCRs were seen rarely, yet some public ones were widespread.

Libraries were prepared by immunoSEQ multiplex PCR; TCRdb keeps only in-frame clonotypes and omits some of them. The repertoire has fewer than 85,000 clones, roughly 94% of them found once; the top ten carry around 0.65%. The V gene's germline CDR1 is PRHDT and CDR2 FYEKMQ (reference sequence). This CDR3 has 17 amino acids. J lost 3 bases, V lost 5 bases, and 11 bases had no gene match. The chain combines TRBV13 with TRBJ1-3; 9 bases are shared with TRBD1. The sample taken for sequencing was PBMCs. The TCR sequence derives from a woman between 18 and 29 years old in good health and CMV-seronegative. DNA for the CDR3: TGTGCCAGCAGCATAATACAGGGGGCGGCGGTTGGAAACACCATATATTTT. It translates to CASSIIQGAAVGNTIYF.